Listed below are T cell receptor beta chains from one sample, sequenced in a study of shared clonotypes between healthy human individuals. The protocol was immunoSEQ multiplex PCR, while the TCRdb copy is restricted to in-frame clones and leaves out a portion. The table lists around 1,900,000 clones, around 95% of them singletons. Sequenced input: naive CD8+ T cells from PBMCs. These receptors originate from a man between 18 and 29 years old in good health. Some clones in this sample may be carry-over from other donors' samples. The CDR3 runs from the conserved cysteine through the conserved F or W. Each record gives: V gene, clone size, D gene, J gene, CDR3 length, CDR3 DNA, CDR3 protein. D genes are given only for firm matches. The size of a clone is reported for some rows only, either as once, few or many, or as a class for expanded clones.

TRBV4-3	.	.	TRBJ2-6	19	TGCGCCAGCAGCCCCGGGCAGGTTCAGGTAATCTCTGGGGCCAACGTCCTGACTTTC	CASSPGQVQVISGANVLTF
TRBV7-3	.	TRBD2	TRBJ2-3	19	TGTGCCAGCAGCTTAAAAGTCCCTAGCGGGAGGGGTGGCACAGATACGCAGTATTTT	CASSLKVPSGRGGTDTQYF
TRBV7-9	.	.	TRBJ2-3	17	TGTGCCAGCAGCTTAGCGCTCGAAACGCCGGGGACAGATACGCAGTATTTT	CASSLALETPGTDTQYF
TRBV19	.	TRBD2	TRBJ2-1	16	TGTGCCAGTAGTATTCTAGGACTAGGGACGTACAATGAGCAGTTCTTC	CASSILGLGTYNEQFF
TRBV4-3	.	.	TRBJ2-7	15	TGCGCCAGCAGCCAAGATCGCTGGATCGGGTACGAGCAGTACTTC	CASSQDRWIGYEQYF
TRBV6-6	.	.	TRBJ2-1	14	TGTGCCAGCAGCCCTCGGCTCCTCTACAATGAGCAGTTCTTC	CASSPRLLYNEQFF
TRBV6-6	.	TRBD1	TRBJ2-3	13	TGTGCCAGCTCGGGCAGGGGGACAGATACGCAGTATTTT	CASSGRGTDTQYF
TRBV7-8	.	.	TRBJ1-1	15	TGTGCCAGCAGCGCCGCCGGACACCAGAACACTGAAGCTTTCTTT	CASSAAGHQNTEAFF
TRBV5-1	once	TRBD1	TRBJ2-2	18	TGCGCCAGCAGCTCGGAGACAGGGGGCTTGCGGAACACCGGGGAGCTGTTTTTT	CASSSETGGLRNTGELFF
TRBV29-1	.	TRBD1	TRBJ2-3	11	TGCAGCGTAGACAGGGGGGATACGCAGTATTTT	CSVDRGDTQYF
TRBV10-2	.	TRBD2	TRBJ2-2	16	TGCGCCAGCAGGGATGGACTAGCGGACTACACCGGGGAGCTGTTTTTT	CASRDGLADYTGELFF
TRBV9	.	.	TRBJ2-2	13	TGTGCCAGCAGCGTAGTCTTTACCGGGGAGCTGTTTTTT	CASSVVFTGELFF
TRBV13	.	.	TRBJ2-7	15	TGTGCCAGCAGCCACCCTTCGGGGTTCCCCTACGAGCAGTACTTC	CASSHPSGFPYEQYF
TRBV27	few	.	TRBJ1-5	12	TGTGCCAGCAGTGCGGGCAATCAGCCCCAGCATTTT	CASSAGNQPQHF
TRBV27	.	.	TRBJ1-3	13	TGTGCCAGCAGTTCCCGCTCTGGAAACACCATATATTTT	CASSSRSGNTIYF
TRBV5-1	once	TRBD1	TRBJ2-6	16	TGCGCCAGCAGGTCGGCAGGGGGCGCTGGGGCCAACGTCCTGACTTTC	CASRSAGGAGANVLTF
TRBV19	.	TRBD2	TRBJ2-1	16	TGTGCCAGTAGTACATTTGGGGGACTAGCGGGAGAAGGACAGTTCTTC	CASSTFGGLAGEGQFF
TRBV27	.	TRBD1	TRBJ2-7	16	TGTGCCAGCAGTTTAATCGGGACAGGGGGCCAGGGCGAGCAGTACTTC	CASSLIGTGGQGEQYF
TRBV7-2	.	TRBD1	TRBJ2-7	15	TGTGCCAGCAGCCCTTCATTGGGGACAGGGTACGAGCAGTACTTC	CASSPSLGTGYEQYF
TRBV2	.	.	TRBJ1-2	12	TGTGCCAGCAGTGGCCGAGACGGTGGCTACACCTTC	CASSGRDGGYTF
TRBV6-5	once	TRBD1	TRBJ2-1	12	TGTGCCAGCAGCCCGACAGGGACTGAGCAGTTCTTC	CASSPTGTEQFF
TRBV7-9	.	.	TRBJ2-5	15	TGTGCCAGCAGCTCGAGCCCTACGGTGAGGGAGACCCAGTACTTC	CASSSSPTVRETQYF
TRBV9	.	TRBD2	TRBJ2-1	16	TGTGCCAGCAGCGTAGGTGGCGGGAGCTCCTACAATGAGCAGTTCTTC	CASSVGGGSSYNEQFF
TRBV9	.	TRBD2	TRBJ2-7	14	TGTGCCAGCAGCGCCAGGGAGGGTCCCTACGAGCAGTACTTC	CASSAREGPYEQYF